Reported below is one T cell receptor beta chain. Judged by its sample share, this clone qualifies as medium-sized (0.01 to 0.1%). No antigen is known for it. Base-call qualities are not available, and no considerably larger clone is one nucleotide away. The record originates from a study of T cells after posttransplantation cyclophosphamide (dated by TCRdb to the mid-2010s). Describing the broader study: The study tracked T cell repertoire reconstitution by TRB sequencing after myeloablative bone marrow transplantation using posttransplantation cyclophosphamide as GVHD prophylaxis. Antigen receptor sequencing covered samples from 35 to 40 PTCy-treated patients and approximately 15 of their related bone marrow donors. Blood from all 30 or so PTCy patients with 1-year posttransplant specimens was subjected to TRB sequencing. In 3 patients, up to about 3 additional blood samples taken between 2 and 5.2 years after transplant also underwent TRB sequencing, as did pretransplant blood from 4 patients. Because TRA and TRB clonality were tightly correlated in nine or ten samples, subsequent TCR analyses were focused on TRB only. Public TRB sequences were searched against a database of over 3,000 sequences associated with responses to pathogens, tumor antigens, self-antigens and alloantigens.

Genomic DNA was the input for TRB sequencing, which was run either with the immunoSEQ assay at survey resolution or with the hsTCRB kit. Per the authors' processing: The immunoSEQ software handled the initial read processing, while the LymphoSeq R package was used for the repertoire analyses. For each TRB dataset, clonality was calculated as 1 minus normalized Shannon entropy, and the Gini coefficient was computed as well. To infer phenotypes in unsorted samples, TRB sequences from sorted subsets of the recipient or donor were mapped onto the unsorted samples of the same recipient. Not all clones reach the TCRdb copy of this immuneACCESS table, which keeps in-frame sequences only. Checked studies attribute under half of the gap to unresolved V genes and leave the rest unexplained. From that table come the V and J calls and clone size; the DNA was used to work out D and trimming. The data for this sample show several thousand clones, each detected more than once. In total, the top ten clones hold 3% to 4.5% of the sample.

Here is what the overall study found, with its caveats: The TRB repertoires of T cells infiltrating skin or GI tract showed only limited overlap with the TRB repertoires of T cells in blood. Across the approximately 42 patients, TRB clonality was highly associated with recipient CMV seropositivity and CMV reactivation, and diversity with PTCy was similar to that in the CNI/methotrexate controls. At 1-2 months, donor-recipient similarity was low but rose over the first year, and the later blood repertoires were often dominated by donor CD8+ memory clones.

Trimming takes 0 bases from V and 10 bases from J, and the germline ends sit 10 bases apart. Reading the germline V gene (reference sequence) gives CDR1 SEHNR and CDR2 FQNEAQ. The CDR3, from cysteine to phenylalanine, totals 13 residues. The kept DNA is CDR3 alone, 39 bases in frame from the first base. The treatment or condition label, read with the paper, signifies: high-dose cyclophosphamide on days +3 and +4 as single-agent GVHD prophylaxis. For conditioning, the PTCy patients got busulfan and fludarabine, then a related or unrelated marrow graft, followed by cyclophosphamide on days +3 and +4. PTCy-treated patients came from a prospective multi-institutional clinical trial. Peripheral blood and bone marrow mononuclear cells were isolated by Ficoll-Hypaque density centrifugation and were cryopreserved.

Here the sequenced sample was PBMCs, taken less than 370 days after allogeneic stem cell transplant with posttransplant cyclophosphamide. The chain employs TRBV7-9 and TRBJ2-1, and perhaps TRBD1 as D gene, on 6 matching bases. This receptor was identified in a male patient in his fifties or sixties who received an allogeneic stem cell transplant from a related donor and was CMV-positive. Where a transplant has occurred, the graft donor may have supplied some of the T cells. For the CDR3, the sequence is CASSLALDSEQFF. The base sequence is TGTGCCAGCAGCTTAGCCCTGGACAGCGAGCAGTTCTTC.